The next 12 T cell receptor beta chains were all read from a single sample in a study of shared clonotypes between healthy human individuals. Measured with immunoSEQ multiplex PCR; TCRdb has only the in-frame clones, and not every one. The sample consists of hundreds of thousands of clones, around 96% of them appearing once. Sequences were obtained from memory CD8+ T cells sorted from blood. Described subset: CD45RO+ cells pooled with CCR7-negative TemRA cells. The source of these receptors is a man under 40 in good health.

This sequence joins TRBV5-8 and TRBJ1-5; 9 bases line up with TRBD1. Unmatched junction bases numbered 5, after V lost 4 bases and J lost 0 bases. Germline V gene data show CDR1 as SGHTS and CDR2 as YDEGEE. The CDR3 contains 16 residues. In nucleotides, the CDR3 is TGTGCCAGCAGCGGCCCACAGGGGGCTAGCAATCAGCCCCAGCATTTT. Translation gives CASSGPQGASNQPQHF. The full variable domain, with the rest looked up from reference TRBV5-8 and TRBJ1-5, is EAGVTQSPTHLIKTRGQQATLRCSPISGHTSVYWYQQALGLGLQFLLWYDEGEERNRGNFPPRFSGRQFPNYSSELNVNALELEDSALYLCASSGPQGASNQPQHFGDGTRLSIL.

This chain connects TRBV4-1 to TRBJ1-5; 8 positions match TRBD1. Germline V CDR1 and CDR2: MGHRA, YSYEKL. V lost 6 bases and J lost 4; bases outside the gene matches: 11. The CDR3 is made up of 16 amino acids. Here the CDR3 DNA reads TGCGCCAGCAGTGTCTCTCCCGGGACAGGTAATCAGCCCCAGCATTTT. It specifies CASSVSPGTGNQPQHF.

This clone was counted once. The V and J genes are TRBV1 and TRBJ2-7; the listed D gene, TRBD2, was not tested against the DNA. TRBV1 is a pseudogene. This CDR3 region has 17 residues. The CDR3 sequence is CTSSGGRLAGFSYEQYF. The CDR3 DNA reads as TGCACCAGCAGCGGGGGAAGGCTAGCGGGGTTCTCCTACGAGCAGTACTTC.

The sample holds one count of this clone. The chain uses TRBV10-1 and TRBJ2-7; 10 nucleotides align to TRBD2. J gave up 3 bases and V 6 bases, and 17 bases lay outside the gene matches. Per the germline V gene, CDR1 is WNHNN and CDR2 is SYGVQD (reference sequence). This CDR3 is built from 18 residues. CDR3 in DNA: TGCGCCAGCAGGTCCCGGCGGGGGCTAGCGGGAGCCGGCTACGAGCAGTACTTC. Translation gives CASRSRRGLAGAGYEQYF.

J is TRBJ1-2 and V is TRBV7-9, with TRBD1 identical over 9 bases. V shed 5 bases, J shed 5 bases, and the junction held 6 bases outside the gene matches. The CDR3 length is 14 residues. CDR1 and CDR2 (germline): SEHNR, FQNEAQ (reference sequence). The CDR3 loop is CASSVSTGGYGYTF. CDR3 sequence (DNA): TGTGCCAGCAGCGTTTCGACAGGGGGGTATGGCTACACCTTC. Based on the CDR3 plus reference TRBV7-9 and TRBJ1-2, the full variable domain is DTGVSQNPRHKITKRGQNVTFRCDPISEHNRLYWYRQTLGQGPEFLTYFQNEAQLEKSRLLSDRFSAERPKGSFSTLEIQRTEQGDSAMYLCASSVSTGGYGYTFGSGTRLTVV.

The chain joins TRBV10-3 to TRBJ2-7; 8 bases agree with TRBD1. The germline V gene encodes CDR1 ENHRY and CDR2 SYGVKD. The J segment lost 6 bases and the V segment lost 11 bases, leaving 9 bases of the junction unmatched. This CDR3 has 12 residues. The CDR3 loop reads CASRVDRGEQYF. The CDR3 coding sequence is TGTGCCTCTCGAGTTGACAGGGGCGAGCAGTACTTC.

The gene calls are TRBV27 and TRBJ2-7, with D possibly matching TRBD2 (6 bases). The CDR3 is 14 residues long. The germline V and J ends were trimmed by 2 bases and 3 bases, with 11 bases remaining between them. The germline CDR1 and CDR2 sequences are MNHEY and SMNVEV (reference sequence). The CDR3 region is CASSLETRGYEQYF. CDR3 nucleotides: TGTGCCAGCAGTTTAGAGACTAGAGGCTACGAGCAGTACTTC.

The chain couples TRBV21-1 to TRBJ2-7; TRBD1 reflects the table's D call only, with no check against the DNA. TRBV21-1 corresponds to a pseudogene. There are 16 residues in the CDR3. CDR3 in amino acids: CASSKLSDREVDEQYF. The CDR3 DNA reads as TGTGCCAGCAGCAAACTTTCGGACAGGGAAGTGGACGAGCAGTACTTC.

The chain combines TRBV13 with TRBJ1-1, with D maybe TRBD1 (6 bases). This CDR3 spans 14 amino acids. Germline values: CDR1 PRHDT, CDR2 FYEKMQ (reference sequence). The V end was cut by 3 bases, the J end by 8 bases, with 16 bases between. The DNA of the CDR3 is TGTGCCAGCAGCTTGGGGGCAGGGGCCCAGGAAGCTTTCTTT. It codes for CASSLGAGAQEAFF. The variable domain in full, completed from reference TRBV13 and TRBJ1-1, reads AAGVIQSPRHLIKEKRETATLKCYPIPRHDTVYWYQQGPGQDPQFLISFYEKMQSDKGSIPDRFSAQQFSDYHSELNMSSLELGDSALYFCASSLGAGAQEAFFGQGTRLTVV.

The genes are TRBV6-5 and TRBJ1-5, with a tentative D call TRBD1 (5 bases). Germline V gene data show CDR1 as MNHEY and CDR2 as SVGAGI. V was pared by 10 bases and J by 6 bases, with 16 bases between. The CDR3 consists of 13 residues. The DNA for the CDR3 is TGTGCCACCCGGGGGGGTTTGGGTCAGCCCCAGCATTTT. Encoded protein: CATRGGLGQPQHF.

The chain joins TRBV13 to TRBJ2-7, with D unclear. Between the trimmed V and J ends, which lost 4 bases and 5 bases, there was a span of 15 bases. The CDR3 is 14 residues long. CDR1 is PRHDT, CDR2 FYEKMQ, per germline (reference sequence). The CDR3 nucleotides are TGTGCCAGCAGCTCGTCGAGGCCTACCCACGAGCAGTACTTC. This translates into CASSSSRPTHEQYF. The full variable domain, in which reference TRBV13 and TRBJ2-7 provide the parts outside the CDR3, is AAGVIQSPRHLIKEKRETATLKCYPIPRHDTVYWYQQGPGQDPQFLISFYEKMQSDKGSIPDRFSAQQFSDYHSELNMSSLELGDSALYFCASSSSRPTHEQYFGPGTRLTVT.

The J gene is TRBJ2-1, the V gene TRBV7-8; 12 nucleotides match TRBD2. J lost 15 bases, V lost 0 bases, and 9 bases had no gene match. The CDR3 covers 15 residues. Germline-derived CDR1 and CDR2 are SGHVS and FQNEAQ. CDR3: CASSLAPSGRDPGFF. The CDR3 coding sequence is TGTGCCAGCAGCTTAGCCCCTAGCGGGAGGGACCCAGGGTTCTTC. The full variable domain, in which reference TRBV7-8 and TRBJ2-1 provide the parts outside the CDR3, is GAGVSQSPRYKVAKRGQDVALRCDPISGHVSLFWYQQALGQGPEFLTYFQNEAQLDKSGLPSDRFFAERPEGSVSTLKIQRTQQEDSAVYLCASSLAPSGRDPGFFGPGTRLTVL.